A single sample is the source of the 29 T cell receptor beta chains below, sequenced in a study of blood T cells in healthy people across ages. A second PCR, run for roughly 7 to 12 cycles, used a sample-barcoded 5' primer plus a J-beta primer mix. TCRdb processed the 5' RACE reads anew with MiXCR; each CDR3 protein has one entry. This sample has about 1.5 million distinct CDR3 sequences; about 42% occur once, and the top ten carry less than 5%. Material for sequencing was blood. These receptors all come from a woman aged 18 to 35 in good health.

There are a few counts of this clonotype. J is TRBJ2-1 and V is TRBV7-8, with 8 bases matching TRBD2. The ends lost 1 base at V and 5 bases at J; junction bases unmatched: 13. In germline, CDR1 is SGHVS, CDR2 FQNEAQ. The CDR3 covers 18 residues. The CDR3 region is CASSLVGPRTSPNNEQFF. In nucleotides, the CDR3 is TGTGCCAGCAGCTTAGTCGGTCCAAGGACTAGCCCTAACAATGAGCAGTTCTTC.

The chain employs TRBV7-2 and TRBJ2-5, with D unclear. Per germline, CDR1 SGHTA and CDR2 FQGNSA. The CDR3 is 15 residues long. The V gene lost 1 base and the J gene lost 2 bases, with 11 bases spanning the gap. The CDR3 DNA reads TGTGCCAGCAGCTTAGTGCCCCGGGTTCAAGAGACCCAGTACTTC. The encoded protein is CASSLVPRVQETQYF.

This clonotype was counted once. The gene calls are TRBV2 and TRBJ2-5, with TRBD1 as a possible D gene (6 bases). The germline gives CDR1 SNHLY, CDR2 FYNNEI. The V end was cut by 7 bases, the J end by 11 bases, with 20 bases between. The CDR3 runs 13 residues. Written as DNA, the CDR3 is TGTGCCAGCAAACCGGGACACCCAGGCCCACAGTACTTC. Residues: CASKPGHPGPQYF.

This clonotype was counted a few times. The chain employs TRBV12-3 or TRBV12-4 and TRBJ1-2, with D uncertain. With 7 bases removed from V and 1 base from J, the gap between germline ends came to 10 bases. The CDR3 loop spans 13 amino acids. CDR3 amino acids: CASIKQINYGYTF. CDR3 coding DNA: TGTGCCAGCATCAAACAGATTAACTATGGCTACACCTTC.

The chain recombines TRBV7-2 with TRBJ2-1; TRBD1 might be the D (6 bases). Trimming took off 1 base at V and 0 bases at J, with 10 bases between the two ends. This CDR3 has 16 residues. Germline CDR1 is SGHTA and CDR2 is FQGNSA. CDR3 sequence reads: CASSLDGQSSYNEQFF. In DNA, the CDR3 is TGTGCCAGCAGCTTAGACGGACAGAGCTCCTACAATGAGCAGTTCTTC.

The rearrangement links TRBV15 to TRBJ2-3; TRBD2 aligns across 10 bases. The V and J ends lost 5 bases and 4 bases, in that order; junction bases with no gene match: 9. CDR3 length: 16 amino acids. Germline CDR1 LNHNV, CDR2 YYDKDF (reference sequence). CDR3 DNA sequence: TGTGCCACCAGCCAACCAACTAGCGGGGTGGCAGATACGCAGTATTTT. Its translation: CATSQPTSGVADTQYF.

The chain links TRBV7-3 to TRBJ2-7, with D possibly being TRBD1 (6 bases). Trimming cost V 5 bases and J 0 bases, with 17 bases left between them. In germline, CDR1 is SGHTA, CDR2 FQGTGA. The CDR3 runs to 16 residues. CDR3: CASSEPQGPTSYEQYF. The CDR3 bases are TGTGCCAGCAGCGAACCACAGGGCCCTACCTCCTACGAGCAGTACTTC.

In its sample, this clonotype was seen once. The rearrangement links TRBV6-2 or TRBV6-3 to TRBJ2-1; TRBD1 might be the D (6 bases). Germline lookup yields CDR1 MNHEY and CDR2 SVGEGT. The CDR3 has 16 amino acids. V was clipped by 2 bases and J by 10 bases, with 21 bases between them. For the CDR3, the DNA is TGTGCCAGCAGTTACCAAGAAGGGGGAGCAGGCAAGGAGCAGTTCTTC. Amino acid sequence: CASSYQEGGAGKEQFF.

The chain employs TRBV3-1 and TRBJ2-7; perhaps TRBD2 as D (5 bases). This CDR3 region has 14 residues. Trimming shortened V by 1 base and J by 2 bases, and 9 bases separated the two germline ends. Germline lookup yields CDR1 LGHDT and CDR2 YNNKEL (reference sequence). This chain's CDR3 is CASSQGNGAYEQYF. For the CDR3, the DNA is TGTGCCAGCAGCCAAGGTAACGGGGCCTACGAGCAGTACTTC.

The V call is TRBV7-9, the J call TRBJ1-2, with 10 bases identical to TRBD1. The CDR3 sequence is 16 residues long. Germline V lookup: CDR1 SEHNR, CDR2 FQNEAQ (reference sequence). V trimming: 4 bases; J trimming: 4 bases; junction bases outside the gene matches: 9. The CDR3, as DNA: TGTGCCAGCAGCTCCCCTAAGACAGGGGGCTCCTATGGCTACACCTTC. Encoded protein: CASSSPKTGGSYGYTF.

In DNA form, the CDR3 reads TGCGCCAGCAGCTCCTTGGCCGATATGGACTATGGCTACACCTTC. Translated: CASSSLADMDYGYTF. The chain links TRBV5-1 to TRBJ1-2; D not resolved. The CDR3 contains 15 residues. Deletions cut 3 bases from V and 3 bases from J, with 15 bases between. Germline CDR1 SGHRS, CDR2 YFSETQ.

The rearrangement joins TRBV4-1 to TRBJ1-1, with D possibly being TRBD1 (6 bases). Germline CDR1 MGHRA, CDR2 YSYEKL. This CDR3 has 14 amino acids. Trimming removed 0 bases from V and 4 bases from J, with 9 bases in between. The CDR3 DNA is TGCGCCAGCAGCCAAGAAGACAGGAGCACTGAAGCTTTCTTT. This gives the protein CASSQEDRSTEAFF.

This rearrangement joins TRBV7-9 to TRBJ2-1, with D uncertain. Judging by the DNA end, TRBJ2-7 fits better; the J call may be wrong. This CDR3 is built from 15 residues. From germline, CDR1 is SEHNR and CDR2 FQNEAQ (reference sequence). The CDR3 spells CASRLRTPAYNEQYF. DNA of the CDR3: TGTGCCAGCCGATTAAGGACCCCCGCCTACAATGAGCAGTACTTC.

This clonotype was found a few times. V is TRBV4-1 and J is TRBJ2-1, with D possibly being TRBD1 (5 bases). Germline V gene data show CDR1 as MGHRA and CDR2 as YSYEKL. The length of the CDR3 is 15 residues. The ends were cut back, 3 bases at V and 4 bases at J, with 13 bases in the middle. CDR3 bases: TGCGCCAGCAGCCACCGGACACTTCCTTACAATGAGCAGTTCTTC. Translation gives CASSHRTLPYNEQFF.

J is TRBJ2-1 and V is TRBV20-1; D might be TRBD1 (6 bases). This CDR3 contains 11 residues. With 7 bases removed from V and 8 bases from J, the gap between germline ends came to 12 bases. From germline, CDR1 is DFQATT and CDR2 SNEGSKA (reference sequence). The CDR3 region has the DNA TGCAGTGATGGGGGCGGTGATGAGCAGTTCTTC. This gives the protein CSDGGGDEQFF.

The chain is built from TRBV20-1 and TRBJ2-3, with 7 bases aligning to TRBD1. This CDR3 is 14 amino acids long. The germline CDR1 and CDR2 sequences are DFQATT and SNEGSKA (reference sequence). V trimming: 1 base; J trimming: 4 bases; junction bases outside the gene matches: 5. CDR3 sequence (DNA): TGCAGTGCTAGAGGGGCACAGGGGTCAGATACGCAGTATTTT. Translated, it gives CSARGAQGSDTQYF.

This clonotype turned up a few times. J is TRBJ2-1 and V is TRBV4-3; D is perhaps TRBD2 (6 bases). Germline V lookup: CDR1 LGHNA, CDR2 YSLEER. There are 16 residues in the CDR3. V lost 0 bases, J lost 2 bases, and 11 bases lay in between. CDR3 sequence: CASSQDHRGTYNEQFF. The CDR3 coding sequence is TGCGCCAGCAGCCAAGACCACCGCGGGACCTACAATGAGCAGTTCTTC.

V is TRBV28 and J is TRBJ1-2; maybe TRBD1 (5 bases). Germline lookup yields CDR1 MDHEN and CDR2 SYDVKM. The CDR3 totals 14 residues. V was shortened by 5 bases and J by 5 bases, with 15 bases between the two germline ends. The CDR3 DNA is TGTGCCAGCAGTGCCCCGGGAGGGGTTTATGGCTACACCTTC. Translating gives CASSAPGGVYGYTF.

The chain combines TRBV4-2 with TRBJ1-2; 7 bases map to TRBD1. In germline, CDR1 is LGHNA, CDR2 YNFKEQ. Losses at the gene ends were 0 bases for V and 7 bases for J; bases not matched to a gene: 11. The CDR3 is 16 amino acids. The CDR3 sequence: CASSQDESTGLSGYTF. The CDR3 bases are TGTGCCAGCAGCCAAGACGAATCGACAGGGCTTAGTGGCTACACCTTC.

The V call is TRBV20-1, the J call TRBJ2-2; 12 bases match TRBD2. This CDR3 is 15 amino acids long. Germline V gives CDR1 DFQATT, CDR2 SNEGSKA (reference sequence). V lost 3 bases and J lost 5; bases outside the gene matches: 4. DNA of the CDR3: TGCAGTGCTAGCCCGACTAGCGGGAGAACCGGGGAGCTGTTTTTT. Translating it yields CSASPTSGRTGELFF.

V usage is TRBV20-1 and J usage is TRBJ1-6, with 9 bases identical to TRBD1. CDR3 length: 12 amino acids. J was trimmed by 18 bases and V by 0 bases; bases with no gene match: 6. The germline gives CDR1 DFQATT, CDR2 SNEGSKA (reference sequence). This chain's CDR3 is CSAREGTGKPHF. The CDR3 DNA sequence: TGCAGTGCTAGAGAGGGGACAGGGAAGCCCCACTTT.

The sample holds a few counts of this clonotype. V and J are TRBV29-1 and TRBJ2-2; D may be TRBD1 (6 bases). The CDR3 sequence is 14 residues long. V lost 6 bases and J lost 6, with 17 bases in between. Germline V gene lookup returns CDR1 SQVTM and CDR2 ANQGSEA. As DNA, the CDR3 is TGCAGCGTAGGGGGACCGCAAAGCTCCGGGGAGCTGTTTTTT. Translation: CSVGGPQSSGELFF.

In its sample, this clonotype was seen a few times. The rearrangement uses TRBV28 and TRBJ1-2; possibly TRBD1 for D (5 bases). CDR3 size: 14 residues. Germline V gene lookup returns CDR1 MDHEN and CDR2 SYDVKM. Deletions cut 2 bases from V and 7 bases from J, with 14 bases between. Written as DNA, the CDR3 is TGTGCCAGCAGTTTAAGGGACCTCATGGCTGGCTACACCTTC. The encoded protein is CASSLRDLMAGYTF.

The CDR3 loop reads CASSFPDRGRVAFF. The CDR3 DNA follows: TGTGCCAGCAGCTTCCCGGACAGGGGGCGGGTAGCTTTCTTT. The genes are TRBV7-2 and TRBJ1-1, with 11 bases matching TRBD1. The CDR3 consists of 14 residues. Germline V CDR1 and CDR2: SGHTA, FQGNSA. V shed 3 bases, J shed 10 bases, and the junction held 7 bases outside the gene matches.

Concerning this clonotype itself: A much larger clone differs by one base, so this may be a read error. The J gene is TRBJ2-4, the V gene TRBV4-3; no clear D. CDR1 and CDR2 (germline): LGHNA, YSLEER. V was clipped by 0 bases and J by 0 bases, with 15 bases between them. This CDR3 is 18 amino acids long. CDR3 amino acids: CASSQEVGVFRAKNIQYF. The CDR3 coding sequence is TGCGCCAGCAGCCAAGAGGTTGGGGTTTTTCGAGCCAAAAACATTCAGTACTTC.

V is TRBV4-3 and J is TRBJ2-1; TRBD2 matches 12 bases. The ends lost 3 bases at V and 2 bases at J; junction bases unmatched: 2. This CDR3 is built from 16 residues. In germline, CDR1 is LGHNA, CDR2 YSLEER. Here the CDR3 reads CASSHPSGGAYNEQFF. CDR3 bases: TGCGCCAGCAGCCATCCTAGCGGGGGGGCCTACAATGAGCAGTTCTTC.

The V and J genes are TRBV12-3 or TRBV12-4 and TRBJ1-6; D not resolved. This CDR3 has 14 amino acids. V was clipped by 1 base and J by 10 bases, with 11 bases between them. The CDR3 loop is CASSLGREGSPLHF. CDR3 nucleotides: TGTGCCAGCAGTTTAGGAAGGGAAGGATCACCCCTCCACTTT.

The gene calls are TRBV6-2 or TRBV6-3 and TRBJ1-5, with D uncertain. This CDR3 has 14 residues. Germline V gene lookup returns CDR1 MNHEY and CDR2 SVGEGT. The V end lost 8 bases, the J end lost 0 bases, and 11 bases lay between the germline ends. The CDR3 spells CASVNWGSNQPQHF. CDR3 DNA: TGTGCCAGCGTTAACTGGGGTAGCAATCAGCCCCAGCATTTT.

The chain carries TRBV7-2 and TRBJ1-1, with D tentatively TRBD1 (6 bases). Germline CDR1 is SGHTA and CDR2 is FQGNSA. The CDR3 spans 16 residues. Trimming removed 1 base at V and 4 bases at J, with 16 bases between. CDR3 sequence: CASSLGGYTGSTEAFF. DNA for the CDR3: TGTGCCAGCAGCTTAGGGGGATATACAGGGAGCACTGAAGCTTTCTTT.